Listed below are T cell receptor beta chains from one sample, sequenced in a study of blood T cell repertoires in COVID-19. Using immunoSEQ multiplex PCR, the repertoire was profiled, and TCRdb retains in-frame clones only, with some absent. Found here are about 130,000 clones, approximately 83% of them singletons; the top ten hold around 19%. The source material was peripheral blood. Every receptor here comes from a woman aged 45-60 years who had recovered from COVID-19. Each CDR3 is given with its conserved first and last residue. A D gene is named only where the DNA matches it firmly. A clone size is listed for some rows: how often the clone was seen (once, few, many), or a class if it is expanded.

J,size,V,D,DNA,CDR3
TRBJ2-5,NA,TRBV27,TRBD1,TGTGCCAGCAGTCCCGTGACAGGGCAAGAGACCCAGTACTTC,CASSPVTGQETQYF
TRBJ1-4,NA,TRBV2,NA,TGTGCCAGCAGTACCAATAGGGAGAGGTGGAATGAAAAACTGTTTTTT,CASSTNRERWNEKLFF
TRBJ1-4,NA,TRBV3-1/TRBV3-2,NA,TGTGCCAGCAGCCAGTTTCACAGGGCCCCCATAAAACTGTTTTTT,CASSQFHRAPIKLFF
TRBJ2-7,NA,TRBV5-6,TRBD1,TGTGCCAGCACCCGACAGGGGAGAGACGAGCAGTACTTC,CASTRQGRDEQYF
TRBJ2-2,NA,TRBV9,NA,TGTGCCAGCAGCCAGGGGAGGAACACCGGGGAGCTGTTTTTT,CASSQGRNTGELFF
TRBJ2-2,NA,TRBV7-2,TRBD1,TGTGCCAGCAGCTTAGCATATTTGGGGACAGCGAACACCGGGGAGCTGTTTTTT,CASSLAYLGTANTGELFF
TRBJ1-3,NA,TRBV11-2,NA,TGTGCCAGCAGCTTAGTAGGAAACACCATATATTTT,CASSLVGNTIYF
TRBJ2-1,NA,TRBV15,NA,TGTGCCGTAGGCAGGACAACGATTCATGAGCAGTTCTTC,CAVGRTTIHEQFF
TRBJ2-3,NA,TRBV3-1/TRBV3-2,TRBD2,TGTGCCAGCAGCCAAGGGATGACTAGCGGGGGGTTCACAGATACGCAGTATTTT,CASSQGMTSGGFTDTQYF
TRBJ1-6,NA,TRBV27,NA,TGTGCCAGCAGTTCCTCGGGTGTACCGTATTCACCCCTCCACTTT,CASSSSGVPYSPLHF
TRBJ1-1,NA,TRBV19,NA,TGTGCCAGTCGCTGGCGGATGAACACTGAAGCTTTCTTT,CASRWRMNTEAFF
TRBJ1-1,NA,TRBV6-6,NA,TGTGCCAGCAGCCCGCCTCTTGGACTTGGAGCTTTCTTT,CASSPPLGLGAFF
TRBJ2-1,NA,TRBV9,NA,TGTGCCAGCAGCCGCACCGGAGGGATAAATGAGCAGTTCTTC,CASSRTGGINEQFF
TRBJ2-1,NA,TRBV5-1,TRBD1,TGCGCCAGCAGCCTAGGACAGGGTGAGAATGAGCAGTTCTTC,CASSLGQGENEQFF
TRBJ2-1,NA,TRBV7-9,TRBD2,TGTGCCAGCAGCATTATCGGCCCCGGGGGACTAGAGGATGAGCAGTTCTTC,CASSIIGPGGLEDEQFF
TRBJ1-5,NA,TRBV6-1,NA,TGTGCCAGCAGTGCTGACGGAAGGGGCGGCAATCAGCCCCAGCATTTT,CASSADGRGGNQPQHF
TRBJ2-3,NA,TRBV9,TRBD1,TGTGCCAGCAGCATCGGGACAGGGGGAGATACGCAGTATTTT,CASSIGTGGDTQYF
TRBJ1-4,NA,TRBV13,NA,TGTGCCAGCACGGAGAGGGCTCGTGAAAAACTGTTTTTT,CASTERAREKLFF
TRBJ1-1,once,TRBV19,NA,TGTGCCAGTAGTATCGGAGGGAGTTGGACTGAAGCTTTCTTT,CASSIGGSWTEAFF
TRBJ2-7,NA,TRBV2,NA,TGTGCCAGCAGCCTTAACTACGAGCAGTACTTC,CASSLNYEQYF
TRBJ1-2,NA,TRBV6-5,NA,TGTGCCAGCAGCGGTACTGGGGGCTCGTATGGCTACACCTTC,CASSGTGGSYGYTF
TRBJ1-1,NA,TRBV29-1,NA,TGCAGCGTTGTCAGGCAGCCGAACACTGAAGCTTTCTTT,CSVVRQPNTEAFF
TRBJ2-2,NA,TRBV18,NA,TGTGCCAGCTCACCACGGGGGCGGGAGCTGTTTTTT,CASSPRGRELFF
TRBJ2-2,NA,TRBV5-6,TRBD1,TGTGCCAGCAGCTTGTTCTTTGGGACAGTTCAGACCGGGGAGCTGTTTTTT,CASSLFFGTVQTGELFF
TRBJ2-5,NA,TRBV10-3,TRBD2,TGTGCCATCGCTAGCGGGAGTAAAGAGACCCAGTACTTC,CAIASGSKETQYF
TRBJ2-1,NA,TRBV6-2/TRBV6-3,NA,TGTGCCAGCAGTTACCGTAGGAGGGAAGAGCAGTTCTTC,CASSYRRREEQFF
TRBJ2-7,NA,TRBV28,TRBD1,TGTGCCAGCAGTTCCCGGGACAGATCCTACGAGCAGTACTTC,CASSSRDRSYEQYF
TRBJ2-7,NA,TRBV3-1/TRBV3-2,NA,TGTGCCAGCAGCCAAGGATCCCGGACTAGAGGGGGTGAGCAGTACTTC,CASSQGSRTRGGEQYF